This record looks at one T cell receptor beta chain sequence and its context. Antigen unknown. The data belong to a study of cytomegalovirus exposure and HLA in healthy donors. Background on the study: Falling in the Caucasian-associated ancestry cluster were about four fifths of under 450 genotyped donors. Study-wide points: Productive status was seen about 87% or about 30% of the time for most TCR beta V segments in an earlier analysis.

Germline CDR1 and CDR2: SGHNT and YYREEE (reference sequence). The CDR3 is 17 residues long. The V and J ends lost 0 bases and 2 bases respectively, with 17 bases between them. The PCR made use of 60 Vbeta and 13 Jbeta primers. In the study's own analysis: An analysis that came later counted some 85 million unique TCR beta chains, approximately 10 million shared. Assay: immunoSEQ multiplex PCR; the TCRdb copy retains only in-frame clones and omits some. Clone size and V and J calls were adopted from that table, with D and trimming inferred from the DNA. The table has more than 80,000 clones, roughly four fifths seen once.

This chain links TRBV5-4 with TRBJ1-2; a possible D gene is TRBD1 (5 bases). Sequenced: PBMCs. The clonotype was recovered from a middle-aged man in good health and CMV-seronegative. The CDR3 DNA is TGTGCCAGCAGCTTGGCCGGCTCGGGGGGAGCGAACTATGGCTACACCTTC. Translated, it gives CASSLAGSGGANYGYTF.